Listed below are T cell receptor beta chains from one sample, sequenced in a study of control samples from healthy donors and cancer patients. Using immunoSEQ multiplex PCR, the repertoire was profiled, and TCRdb retains in-frame clones only, with some absent. This table has tens of thousands of clones, around 84% appearing once. Sequenced: PBMCs. These receptors all come from a woman aged 45 to 65 with lung cancer. The CDR3 runs from the conserved cysteine through the conserved F or W. Each record gives: D gene, V gene, clone size, J gene, CDR3 DNA, CDR3 protein. D genes are given only for firm matches. Rows give clone size only sometimes, using once, few, many, or a class for an expanded clone.

d_gene: NA
v_gene: TRBV27
abundance: few
j_gene: TRBJ1-5
CDR3nt: TGTGCCAGCAGTACTGCAGGGGAGCACGGACAGCCCCAGCATTTT
CDR3aa: CASSTAGEHGQPQHF

d_gene: NA
v_gene: TRBV27
abundance: NA
j_gene: TRBJ2-2
CDR3nt: TGTGCCAGCAGTTTAATAGGGCAGGTGAACACCGGGGAGCTGTTTTTT
CDR3aa: CASSLIGQVNTGELFF

d_gene: NA
v_gene: TRBV7-2
abundance: once
j_gene: TRBJ2-2
CDR3nt: TGTGCCAGCAGCTTGGGCGGTAACACCGGGGAGCTGTTTTTT
CDR3aa: CASSLGGNTGELFF

d_gene: TRBD1
v_gene: TRBV27
abundance: NA
j_gene: TRBJ2-3
CDR3nt: TGTGCCAGCAGCCTACTCGACAGGGCCACAGATACGCAGTATTTT
CDR3aa: CASSLLDRATDTQYF

d_gene: TRBD1
v_gene: TRBV27
abundance: NA
j_gene: TRBJ1-6
CDR3nt: TGTGCCAGCAGTCTCGGGACAGGGGGCAGGAATTCACCCCTCCACTTT
CDR3aa: CASSLGTGGRNSPLHF

d_gene: NA
v_gene: TRBV18
abundance: NA
j_gene: TRBJ1-2
CDR3nt: TGTGCCAGCTCATCAGATCAGGGTGACTATGGCTACACCTTC
CDR3aa: CASSSDQGDYGYTF

d_gene: NA
v_gene: TRBV7-2
abundance: few
j_gene: TRBJ1-1
CDR3nt: TGTGCCAGCAGCCCCGGGGATGGTATCAGGGTCCCAGCTTTCTTT
CDR3aa: CASSPGDGIRVPAFF

d_gene: NA
v_gene: TRBV7-2
abundance: NA
j_gene: TRBJ2-2
CDR3nt: TGTGCCAGCATGAACAGGGTAAACACCGGGGAGCTGTTTTTT
CDR3aa: CASMNRVNTGELFF

d_gene: TRBD2
v_gene: TRBV27
abundance: NA
j_gene: TRBJ2-3
CDR3nt: TGTGCCAGCAGTTTAAGGGACTACGGGAGCACAGATACGCAGTATTTT
CDR3aa: CASSLRDYGSTDTQYF

d_gene: NA
v_gene: TRBV4-1
abundance: NA
j_gene: TRBJ2-3
CDR3nt: TGCGCCAGCAGCCAAGGTGGGTCTGCAGGGAGCACAGATACGCAGTATTTT
CDR3aa: CASSQGGSAGSTDTQYF

d_gene: NA
v_gene: TRBV7-9
abundance: NA
j_gene: TRBJ1-4
CDR3nt: TGTGCCAGCAGCTCTGGCGGTTTGGGAGAACTGTTTTTT
CDR3aa: CASSSGGLGELFF

d_gene: TRBD2
v_gene: TRBV7-8
abundance: NA
j_gene: TRBJ2-5
CDR3nt: TGTGCCAGCAGCCCGACTAGCGGGGTCGCCGAGACCCAGTACTTC
CDR3aa: CASSPTSGVAETQYF

d_gene: NA
v_gene: TRBV7-9
abundance: NA
j_gene: TRBJ2-6
CDR3nt: TGTGCCAGCAGCTTATATCTCTCTGGGGCCAACGTCCTGACTTTC
CDR3aa: CASSLYLSGANVLTF

d_gene: NA
v_gene: TRBV11-2
abundance: NA
j_gene: TRBJ1-1
CDR3nt: TGTGCCAGCAGCTTTACTTTGACGAACACTGAAGCTTTCTTT
CDR3aa: CASSFTLTNTEAFF

d_gene: NA
v_gene: TRBV27
abundance: NA
j_gene: TRBJ1-3
CDR3nt: TGTGCCAGCAAGCTCAGGGAAGGAAACACCATATATTTT
CDR3aa: CASKLREGNTIYF